Each of the 26 T cell receptor beta chains below was sequenced from the same sample in a study of T cells in Graves' hyperthyroidism and ophthalmopathy. Authors of the study amplified TCR beta CDR3 regions from RNA transcripts. The primer set for the first-round RT-PCR of the TCR CDR3 was HTBI. TCRdb processed the multiplex PCR reads anew with MiXCR; each CDR3 protein has one entry. The sample has 500,000 to 600,000 distinct CDR3 sequences; under 60% are singletons. The sample consisted of peripheral blood or thyroid tissue (not recorded which). The receptors were gathered from an adult woman with Graves' disease, either hyperthyroidism or ophthalmopathy (not recorded which).

The chain is built from TRBV6-1 and TRBJ1-5; no definite D call. This CDR3 spans 14 amino acids. CDR1 MNHNS and CDR2 SASEGT come from the germline V gene. The germline V and J ends were trimmed by 9 bases and 1 base, with 13 bases remaining between them. CDR3 sequence: CASLAGGSNQPQHF. The CDR3 DNA follows: TGTGCCAGTCTGGCGGGAGGGAGCAATCAGCCCCAGCATTTT.

This clonotype was seen a few times. No conserved phenylalanine or tryptophan ends this CDR3, so it is likely a read error. Because the CDR3's place on the DNA is in doubt, the DNA is left out and the CDR3 is given as listed by TCRdb. V is TRBV10-3 and J is TRBJ1-5; the table names TRBD1, a call not compared with the DNA. The CDR3 comprises 8 residues, both ends counted. Germline V gives CDR1 ENHRY, CDR2 SYGVKD. CDR3: CAISDHTG.

CDR3 protein: CAIGQANTEAFF. In nucleotides, the CDR3 is TGTGCCATTGGACAGGCGAACACTGAAGCTTTCTTT. The chain has TRBV10-3 and TRBJ1-1; 7 bases align to TRBD1. V shed 9 bases and J 1 base; nucleotides not matched to a gene: 2. Germline V gene lookup returns CDR1 ENHRY and CDR2 SYGVKD. The CDR3 is 12 amino acids.

This clonotype has a count of ten or more. This sequence joins TRBV20-1 and TRBJ1-5; D is unclear. Germline CDR1 DFQATT, CDR2 SNEGSKA (reference sequence). This CDR3 spans 13 amino acids. The ends were cut back, 3 bases at V and 7 bases at J, with 13 bases in the middle. The CDR3 DNA sequence: TGCAGTGCTAGTTTAGGGCGAGGCCAGCCCCAGCATTTT. This encodes CSASLGRGQPQHF.

The chain combines TRBV28 with TRBJ2-7; 7 bases line up with TRBD1. The ends lost 2 bases at V and 6 bases at J; junction bases unmatched: 4. CDR3 size: 13 residues. The germline V gene has CDR1 MDHEN and CDR2 SYDVKM. The chain's CDR3 is CASSLIPGGEQYF. CDR3 nucleotide sequence: TGTGCCAGCAGTTTAATCCCAGGGGGCGAGCAGTACTTC.

The chain is built from TRBV29-1 and TRBJ1-1; D not resolved. V gave up 3 bases and J gave up 4 bases, with 12 bases separating them. CDR1 and CDR2 (germline): SQVTM, ANQGSEA. This CDR3 comprises 13 residues. CDR3 in amino acids: CSVEKARGTEAFF. CDR3 coding DNA: TGCAGCGTTGAGAAGGCTCGGGGCACTGAAGCTTTCTTT.

There are many counts of this clonotype. The CDR3 nucleotides are TGCAGCGTCCTGACAGGGGCGCCCGGGGCCAACGTCCTGACTTTC. This codes for CSVLTGAPGANVLTF. V and J are TRBV29-1 and TRBJ2-6, with 8 bases matching TRBD1. The CDR3 sequence is 15 residues long. Per the germline V gene, CDR1 is SQVTM and CDR2 is ANQGSEA. V dropped 6 bases and J dropped 4; count of bases not matched to a gene: 8. The full variable domain, rest sourced from reference TRBV29-1 and TRBJ2-6, is SAVISQKPSRDICQRGTSLTIQCQVDSQVTMMFWYRQQPGQSLTLIATANQGSEATYESGFVIDKFPISRPNLTFSTLTVSNMSPEDSSIYLCSVLTGAPGANVLTFGAGSRLTVL.

The chain employs TRBV29-1 and TRBJ1-2; no firm D call. V was clipped by 1 base and J by 3 bases, with 9 bases between them. Germline V lookup: CDR1 SQVTM, CDR2 ANQGSEA. The CDR3 spans 13 residues. This CDR3 reads CSVEGRRDYGYTF. DNA of the CDR3: TGCAGCGTTGAAGGCCGGAGAGACTATGGCTACACCTTC.

The chain employs TRBV19 and TRBJ1-5; D unresolved. Germline V gene sequence: CDR1 LNHDA, CDR2 SQIVND (reference sequence). This CDR3 spans 12 amino acids. Trimming pared 6 bases from V and 11 bases from J, leaving 14 bases between. The CDR3 spells CASRPTEGSQHF. In nucleotides, the CDR3 is TGTGCCAGTAGACCTACAGAGGGTTCCCAGCATTTT.

This clonotype was recorded many times. V and J are TRBV5-1 and TRBJ2-5, with D possibly being TRBD1 or TRBD2 (5 bases each). In germline, CDR1 is SGHRS, CDR2 YFSETQ. The CDR3 sequence is 15 residues long. The V and J ends lost 4 bases and 2 bases respectively, with 15 bases between them. This chain's CDR3 is CASSNPGTTQETQYF. In DNA form, the CDR3 reads TGCGCCAGCAGCAACCCCGGGACCACTCAAGAGACCCAGTACTTC.

This clonotype appeared many times. The CDR3 sequence is CASSRTDGDTEAFF. In nucleotides, the CDR3 is TGTGCCAGCAGTCGGACAGACGGGGACACTGAAGCTTTCTTT. The J gene is TRBJ1-1, the V gene TRBV2, with a weak D call TRBD1 (6 bases). The germline V gene has CDR1 SNHLY and CDR2 FYNNEI. The CDR3 length is 14 residues. V lost 5 bases, J lost 3 bases, and 13 bases lay in between.

This clonotype showed up just a few times. The chain couples TRBV27 to TRBJ2-7, with D perhaps being TRBD1 or TRBD2 (5 bases each). The V gene lost 4 bases and the J gene lost 6 bases, with 16 bases spanning the gap. The CDR3 is 14 amino acids. The germline V gene encodes CDR1 MNHEY and CDR2 SMNVEV (reference sequence). The CDR3 DNA reads as TGTGCCAGCAGTTACACCGGGACCGCCAGCGAGCAGTACTTC. Translating it yields CASSYTGTASEQYF.

This clonotype was observed many times. The V call is TRBV14, the J call TRBJ2-7; 9 nucleotides agree with TRBD2. The CDR3 runs 15 residues. Germline trimming cut 2 bases from V and 4 bases from J; bases unmatched to any gene: 6. Germline CDR1 and CDR2: SGHDN and FVKESK. The CDR3 spells CASSQQLAGVYEQYF. The CDR3 DNA sequence: TGTGCCAGCAGCCAACAACTAGCGGGTGTATACGAGCAGTACTTC. Combining the CDR3 with reference TRBV14 and TRBJ2-7 gives the whole variable domain EAGVTQFPSHSVIEKGQTVTLRCDPISGHDNLYWYRRVMGKEIKFLLHFVKESKQDESGMPNNRFLAERTGGTYSTLKVQPAELEDSGVYFCASSQQLAGVYEQYFGPGTRLTVT.

This chain uses TRBV12-3 or TRBV12-4 with TRBJ1-5; TRBD1 agrees at 8 bases. Losses at the gene ends were 6 bases for V and 9 bases for J; bases not matched to a gene: 13. The CDR3 extends over 15 amino acids. This CDR3 is CASSTTGRGLRPQHF. The CDR3 DNA follows: TGTGCCAGCAGCACCACGGGCAGGGGGCTGAGGCCCCAGCATTTT.

This clonotype was seen at least ten times. The V gene is TRBV13, the J gene TRBJ2-5, with D unresolved. The CDR3 contains 16 residues. The germline V gene has CDR1 PRHDT and CDR2 FYEKMQ (reference sequence). Deletions cut 1 base from V and 5 bases from J, with 17 bases between. For the CDR3, the DNA is TGTGCCAGCAGCTTAGATGGGCTCCCGGCGACGGAGACCCAGTACTTC. This encodes CASSLDGLPATETQYF.

Turning to this clonotype: The CDR3 does not end in the conserved phenylalanine or tryptophan, so this is likely a read error. The gene calls are TRBV7-2 and TRBJ2-2, with D perhaps given as TRBD1 or TRBD2 (5 bases each). The V and J ends lost 5 bases and 6 bases respectively, with 7 bases between them. In germline, CDR1 is SGHTA, CDR2 FQGNSA. The CDR3 is 12 amino acids. The DNA of the CDR3 is TGTGCCAGCAGCCCGGGACCCGGGGAGCTGTTTCTT. Encoded protein: CASSPGPGELFL.

The CDR3 loop is CASSLDMTAYNEQFF. The CDR3 DNA sequence: TGCGCCAGCAGCTTAGACATGACGGCCTACAATGAGCAGTTCTTC. This rearrangement joins TRBV5-1 to TRBJ2-1; D is uncertain. The V end was cut by 2 bases, the J end by 2 bases, with 11 bases between. The CDR3 is 15 amino acids. CDR1 is SGHRS and CDR2 is YFSETQ in the germline V gene.

Concerning this clonotype: This clone may be a read error of a much larger clone one base away. The chain uses TRBV6-1 and TRBJ1-1, with D unclear. Per the germline V gene, CDR1 is MNHNS and CDR2 is SASEGT. There are 14 residues in the CDR3. The DNA of the CDR3 is TGTGCCAGCGGTGAATGGAGGGAGAACACTGAAGCTTTCTTT. Translated, it gives CASGEWRENTEAFF.

This clonotype was recorded many times. Compared with germline, one end of the junction differs, possibly owing to a read error. The rearrangement joins TRBV7-7 to TRBJ2-2; D possibly corresponds to TRBD2 (5 bases). CDR1 is SSHAT, CDR2 FNYEAQ, per germline (reference sequence). The CDR3 totals 14 residues. CDR3 sequence (DNA): TGTGCTAGCAGCCGGACTGAGAACACCGGGGAGCTGTTTTTT. Protein: CASSRTENTGELFF.

The chain carries TRBV14 and TRBJ2-5, with a possible D match to TRBD1 (5 bases). The CDR3 is 14 amino acids. Per germline, CDR1 SGHDN and CDR2 FVKESK. V was shortened by 1 base and J by 9 bases, with 15 bases between the two germline ends. CDR3 loop: CASSQGGYNQPQYF. CDR3 DNA: TGTGCCAGCAGCCAAGGGGGCTACAATCAGCCCCAGTACTTC.

The chain recombines TRBV6-5 with TRBJ2-7, with D unclear. Germline CDR1 and CDR2: MNHEY and SVGAGI. V was shortened by 0 bases and J by 5 bases, with 14 bases between the two germline ends. The CDR3 has 15 residues. CDR3 in DNA: TGTGCCAGCAGTTACTCGATCCACCAGAACCACGAGCAGTACTTC. Residues: CASSYSIHQNHEQYF.

The gene calls are TRBV5-1 and TRBJ1-5; D may be TRBD1 (5 bases). The germline gives CDR1 SGHRS, CDR2 YFSETQ. Deletions cut 5 bases from V and 0 bases from J, with 15 bases between. The CDR3 covers 16 residues. CDR3 in amino acids: CASSSSGGDSNQPQHF. In DNA form, the CDR3 reads TGCGCCAGCAGTTCTAGCGGGGGGGATAGCAATCAGCCCCAGCATTTT.

The V and J genes are TRBV10-3 and TRBJ1-5, with D possibly matching TRBD1 (5 bases). The CDR3 is 14 amino acids. Trimming removed 2 bases at V and 7 bases at J, with 12 bases between. Looked up from germline, CDR1 is ENHRY and CDR2 is SYGVKD. The CDR3 loop reads CAISEQGSGQPQHF. The DNA for the CDR3 is TGTGCCATCAGTGAGCAGGGTTCGGGGCAGCCCCAGCATTTT.

The rearrangement uses TRBV5-1 and TRBJ2-5; D possibly uses TRBD1 or TRBD2 (5 bases each). The CDR3 contains 14 residues. Deletions cut 2 bases from V and 5 bases from J, with 13 bases between. The V gene's germline CDR1 is SGHRS and CDR2 YFSETQ. CDR3: CASSFNAGSETQYF. CDR3 nucleotide sequence: TGCGCCAGCAGCTTCAATGCAGGGAGTGAGACCCAGTACTTC. Supplemented by reference TRBV5-1 and TRBJ2-5, the full variable domain reads KAGVTQTPRYLIKTRGQQVTLSCSPISGHRSVSWYQQTPGQGLQFLFEYFSETQRNKGNFPGRFSGRQFSNSRSEMNVSTLELGDSALYLCASSFNAGSETQYFGPGTRLLVL.

A note on this clonotype: A junction boundary mismatches the germline segment, possibly from a read error. The rearrangement links TRBV19 to TRBJ2-6; D may be TRBD1 or TRBD2 (6 bases each). The CDR3 sequence is 14 residues long. The germline V gene encodes CDR1 LNHDA and CDR2 SQIVND (reference sequence). The CDR3 region is CASSDRPGANVLTF. In DNA, the CDR3 is TGTGCCAGTAGCGACCGACCGGGGGCTAACGTCCTGACTTTC.

This chain connects TRBV7-2 to TRBJ2-7; D unresolved. CDR1 SGHTA and CDR2 FQGNSA come from the germline V gene. CDR3 length: 9 amino acids. The DNA of the CDR3 is TGTGCCAGCAGCTTAGCGCTTTTGGTG. This gives the protein CASSLALLV.